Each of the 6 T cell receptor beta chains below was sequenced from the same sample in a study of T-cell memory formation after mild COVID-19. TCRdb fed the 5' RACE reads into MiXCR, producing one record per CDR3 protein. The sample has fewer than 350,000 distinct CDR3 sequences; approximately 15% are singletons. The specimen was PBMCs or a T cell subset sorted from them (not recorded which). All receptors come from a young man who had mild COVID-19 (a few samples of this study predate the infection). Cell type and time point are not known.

CDR3: CSALASGETQYF. CDR3 nucleotides: TGCAGTGCATTAGCCTCGGGAGAGACCCAGTACTTC. V usage is TRBV20-1 and J usage is TRBJ2-5, with D unclear. The V gene's germline CDR1 is DFQATT and CDR2 SNEGSKA (reference sequence). This CDR3 comprises 12 residues. Trimming cost V 6 bases and J 4 bases, with 12 bases left between them.

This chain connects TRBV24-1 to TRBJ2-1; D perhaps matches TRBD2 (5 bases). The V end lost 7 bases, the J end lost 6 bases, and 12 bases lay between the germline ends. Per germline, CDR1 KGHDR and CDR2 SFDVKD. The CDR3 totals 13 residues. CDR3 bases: TGTGCCACCAGAGAGCCCCGGGGCAATGAGCAGTTCTTC. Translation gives CATREPRGNEQFF.

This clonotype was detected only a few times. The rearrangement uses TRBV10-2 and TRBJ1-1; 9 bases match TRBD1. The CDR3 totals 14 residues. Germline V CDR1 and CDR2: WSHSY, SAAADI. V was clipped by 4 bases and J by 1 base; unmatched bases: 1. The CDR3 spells CASSGTGENTEAFF. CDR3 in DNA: TGCGCCAGCAGTGGGACAGGGGAGAACACTGAAGCTTTCTTT.

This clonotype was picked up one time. The CDR3 region is CASTPAGLRTGELFF. The CDR3, as DNA: TGTGCCAGCACTCCGGCAGGGCTAAGGACCGGGGAGCTGTTTTTT. The rearrangement joins TRBV12-3 or TRBV12-4 to TRBJ2-2, with a possible D match to TRBD1 (5 bases). Between the trimmed V and J ends, which lost 7 bases and 5 bases, there was a span of 17 bases. This CDR3 spans 15 amino acids.

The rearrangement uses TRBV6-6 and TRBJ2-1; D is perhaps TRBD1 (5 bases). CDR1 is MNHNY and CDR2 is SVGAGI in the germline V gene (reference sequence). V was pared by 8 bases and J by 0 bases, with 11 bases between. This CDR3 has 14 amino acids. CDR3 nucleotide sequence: TGTGCCAGCGAGCTTACAGGCTCCTACAATGAGCAGTTCTTC. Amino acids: CASELTGSYNEQFF.

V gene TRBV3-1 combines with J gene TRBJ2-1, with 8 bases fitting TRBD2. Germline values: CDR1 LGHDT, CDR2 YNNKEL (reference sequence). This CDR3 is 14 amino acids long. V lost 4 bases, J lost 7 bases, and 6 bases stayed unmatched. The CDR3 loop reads CASSRGAGGNEQFF. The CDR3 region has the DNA TGTGCCAGCAGCCGAGGCGCGGGGGGAAATGAGCAGTTCTTC.